The next 6 T cell receptor beta chains were all read from a single sample in a study of cytomegalovirus exposure and HLA in healthy donors. Sequencing used immunoSEQ multiplex PCR; TCRdb keeps in-frame clones, though not all of them. This table has hundreds of thousands of clones, 86% appearing once. Sequenced: PBMCs. The receptors were sampled from a woman between 18 and 29 years old in good health and CMV-seronegative.

V and J are TRBV10-3 and TRBJ1-1; D possibly corresponds to TRBD1 (6 bases). The germline CDR1 and CDR2 sequences are ENHRY and SYGVKD. Trimming shortened V by 2 bases and J by 1 base, and 17 bases separated the two germline ends. The CDR3 contains 17 residues. The CDR3 protein is CAISERVQGIQNTEAFF. In DNA form, the CDR3 reads TGTGCCATCAGTGAGAGGGTCCAGGGGATACAGAACACTGAAGCTTTCTTT.

The CDR3 is CASNRLATYEQYF. In DNA, the CDR3 is TGTGCCAGCAATCGTCTAGCAACCTACGAGCAGTACTTC. This chain uses TRBV6-1 with TRBJ2-7; a possible D gene is TRBD2 (5 bases). Between the trimmed V and J ends, which lost 7 bases and 2 bases, there was a span of 12 bases. The V gene's germline CDR1 is MNHNS and CDR2 SASEGT. The CDR3 runs 13 residues.

This clone has a handful of counts. The chain carries TRBV6-5 and TRBJ2-7; 12 bases match TRBD2. This CDR3 has 14 residues. Trimming took 6 bases from V and 2 from J; bases not matched to a gene: 2. The germline gives CDR1 MNHEY, CDR2 SVGAGI. In DNA form, the CDR3 reads TGTGCCAGCAGGTGGACTAGCGGGGCCTACGAGCAGTACTTC. Protein: CASRWTSGAYEQYF.

The table lists this clone with a few counts. CDR3 loop: CASRTVYNEQFF. CDR3 in DNA: TGTGCCAGCAGAACAGTTTACAATGAGCAGTTCTTC. This chain links TRBV28 with TRBJ2-1; D gene unclear. The CDR3 is made up of 12 amino acids. V lost 6 bases to trimming and J lost 4 bases, with 7 bases between them. Germline V CDR1 and CDR2: MDHEN, SYDVKM.

V is TRBV27 and J is TRBJ2-5, with 8 positions matching TRBD2. V trimming: 6 bases; J trimming: 5 bases; junction bases outside the gene matches: 8. This CDR3 region has 14 residues. Per the germline V gene, CDR1 is MNHEY and CDR2 is SMNVEV (reference sequence). The CDR3 nucleotides are TGTGCCAGCAGAAAACCGGGACTAGGGGAGACCCAGTACTTC. Translation: CASRKPGLGETQYF.

CDR3 coding DNA: TGTGCCAGCATGATCGCTGGTCCCCTATACTTC. It translates to CASMIAGPLYF. V usage is TRBV6-5 and J usage is TRBJ2-4, with no clear D. V was cut by 7 bases and J by 16 bases, with 17 bases left in between. This CDR3 spans 11 amino acids. The germline gives CDR1 MNHEY, CDR2 SVGAGI.